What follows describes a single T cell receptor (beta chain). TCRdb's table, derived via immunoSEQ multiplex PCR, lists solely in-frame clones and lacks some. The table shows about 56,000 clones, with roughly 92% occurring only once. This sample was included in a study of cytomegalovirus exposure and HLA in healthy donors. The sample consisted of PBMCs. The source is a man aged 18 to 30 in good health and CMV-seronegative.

CDR3 coding DNA: TGTGCCAGCAGCCCCCCTCTCAGGGACAACCCTGGAAACACCATATATTTT. Encoded protein: CASSPPLRDNPGNTIYF. V is TRBV28 and J is TRBJ1-3; possibly TRBD1 for D (6 bases). CDR3 length: 17 residues. Germline V gene sequence: CDR1 MDHEN, CDR2 SYDVKM. The V end lost 6 bases, the J end lost 2 bases, and 20 bases lay between the germline ends.